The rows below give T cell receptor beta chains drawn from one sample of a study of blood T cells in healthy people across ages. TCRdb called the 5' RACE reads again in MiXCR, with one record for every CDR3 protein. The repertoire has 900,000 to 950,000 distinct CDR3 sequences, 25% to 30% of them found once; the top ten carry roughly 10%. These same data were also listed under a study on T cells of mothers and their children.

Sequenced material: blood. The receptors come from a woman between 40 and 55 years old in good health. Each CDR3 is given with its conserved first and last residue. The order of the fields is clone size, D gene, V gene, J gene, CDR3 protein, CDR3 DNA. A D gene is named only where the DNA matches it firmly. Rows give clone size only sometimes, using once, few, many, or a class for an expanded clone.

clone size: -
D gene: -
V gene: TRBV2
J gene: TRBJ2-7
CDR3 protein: CASKAFGTATSNPYEQYF
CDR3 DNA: TGTGCCAGCAAGGCGTTCGGGACGGCAACCTCAAACCCCTACGAGCAGTACTTC

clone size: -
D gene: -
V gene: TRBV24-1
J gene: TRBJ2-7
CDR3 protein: CATSDPTTGAYELYF
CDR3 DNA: TGTGCCACCAGTGACCCCACGACAGGAGCATACGAGCTGTACTTC

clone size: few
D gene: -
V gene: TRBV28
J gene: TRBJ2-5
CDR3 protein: CASSFMGQETQYF
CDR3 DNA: TGTGCCAGCAGTTTTATGGGGCAGGAGACCCAGTACTTC

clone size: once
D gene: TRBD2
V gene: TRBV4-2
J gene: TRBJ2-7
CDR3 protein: CASSQQLPRAGDSYEQYF
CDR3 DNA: TGTGCCAGCAGCCAACAACTGCCGCGAGCGGGGGACTCCTACGAGCAGTACTTC

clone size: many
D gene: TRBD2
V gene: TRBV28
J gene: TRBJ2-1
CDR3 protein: CASSLTGGGYNEQFF
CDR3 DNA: TGTGCCAGCAGCCTGACTGGCGGGGGATACAATGAGCAGTTCTTC

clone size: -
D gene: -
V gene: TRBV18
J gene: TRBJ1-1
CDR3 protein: CASSGGQQNTEAFF
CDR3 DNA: TGTGCCAGCTCAGGCGGACAGCAGAACACTGAAGCTTTCTTT

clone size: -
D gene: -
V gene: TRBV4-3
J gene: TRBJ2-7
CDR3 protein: CASSPHEVSGSYEQYF
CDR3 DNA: TGCGCCAGCAGCCCCCATGAGGTTTCGGGGAGCTACGAGCAGTACTTC

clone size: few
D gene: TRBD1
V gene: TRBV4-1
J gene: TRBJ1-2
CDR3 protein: CASSQGQGAGDGYTF
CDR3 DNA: TGCGCCAGCAGCCAGGGACAGGGGGCAGGGGATGGCTACACCTTC

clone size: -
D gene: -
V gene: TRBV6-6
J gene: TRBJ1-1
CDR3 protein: CASSPTIEAFF
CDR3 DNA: TGTGCCAGCAGCCCGACCATCGAAGCTTTCTTT

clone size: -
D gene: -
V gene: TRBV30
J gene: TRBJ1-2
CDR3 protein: CAWSPGGGRPNYGYTF
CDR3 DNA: TGTGCCTGGAGCCCCGGCGGGGGGCGACCGAACTATGGCTACACCTTC

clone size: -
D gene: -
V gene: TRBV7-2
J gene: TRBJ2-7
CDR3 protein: CASSQDRVSTYEQYF
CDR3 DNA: TGTGCCAGCAGCCAAGACAGAGTTTCTACCTACGAGCAGTACTTC

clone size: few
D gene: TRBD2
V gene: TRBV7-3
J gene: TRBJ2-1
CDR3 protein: CASSPTAERGGHEQFF
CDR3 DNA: TGTGCCAGCAGCCCAACCGCGGAGCGGGGGGGCCACGAGCAGTTCTTC

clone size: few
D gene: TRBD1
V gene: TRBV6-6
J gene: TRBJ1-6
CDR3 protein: CASRQGANSPLHF
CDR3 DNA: TGTGCCAGCAGACAGGGGGCCAATTCACCCCTCCACTTT

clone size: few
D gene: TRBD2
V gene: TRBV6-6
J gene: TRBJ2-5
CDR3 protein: CASSHFGGQETQYF
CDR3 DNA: TGTGCCAGCAGTCACTTCGGGGGGCAAGAGACCCAGTACTTC

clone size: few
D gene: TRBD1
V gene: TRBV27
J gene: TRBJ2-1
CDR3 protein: CASSRDRGPNEQFF
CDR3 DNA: TGTGCCAGCAGCCGGGACAGGGGGCCCAATGAGCAGTTCTTC

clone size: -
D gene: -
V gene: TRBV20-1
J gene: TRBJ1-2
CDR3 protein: CSARDPHGYTF
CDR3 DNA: TGCAGTGCTAGAGATCCCCATGGCTACACCTTC

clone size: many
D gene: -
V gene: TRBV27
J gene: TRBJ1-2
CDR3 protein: CASRDRGAGYTF
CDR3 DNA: TGTGCCAGCCGTGATAGGGGGGCGGGCTACACCTTC

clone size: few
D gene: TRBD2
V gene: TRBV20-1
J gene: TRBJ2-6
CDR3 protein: CSAGGASGGISGANVLTF
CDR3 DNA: TGCAGTGCTGGGGGGGCTAGCGGGGGCATCTCTGGGGCCAACGTCCTGACTTTC

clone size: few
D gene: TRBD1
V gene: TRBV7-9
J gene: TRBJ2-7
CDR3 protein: CASSRDRVGEQYF
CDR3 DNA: TGTGCCAGCAGCCGGGACAGGGTAGGCGAGCAGTACTTC

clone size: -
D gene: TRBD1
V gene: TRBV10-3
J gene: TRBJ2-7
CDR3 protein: CASSYGTGGFYEQYF
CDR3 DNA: TGTGCCAGCAGTTACGGTACAGGGGGGTTCTACGAGCAGTACTTC

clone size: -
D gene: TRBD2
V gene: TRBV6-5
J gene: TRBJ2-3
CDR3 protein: CANSYSGLAGGPTDTQYF
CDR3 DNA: TGTGCCAACAGTTACTCGGGACTAGCGGGGGGACCCACAGATACGCAGTATTTT

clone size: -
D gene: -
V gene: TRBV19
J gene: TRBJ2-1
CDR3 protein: CAGSTTSYNEQFF
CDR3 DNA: TGTGCCGGTAGTACCACCTCCTACAATGAGCAGTTCTTC